This T cell receptor beta chain was recovered during a study of blood T cell repertoires in COVID-19. At the level of the study: The analysed material was cDNA or gDNA that came from T cells, B-cell-depleted T cells, or PBMCs.

The authors' processing: Estimated nucleated cell counts came from reference gene primer amplification. The assay was immunoSEQ multiplex PCR, and TCRdb's table has in-frame clones only and misses some. V, J and clone size are taken as reported in that table, and D and trimming were inferred from the DNA itself. The sample contains hundreds of thousands of clones, about 90% of which appear only once. V lost 0 bases to trimming and J lost 4 bases, with 15 bases between them. The germline V gene encodes CDR1 SGHRS and CDR2 YFSETQ. CDR3 length equals 16 residues. The Seattle patients, enrolled during active infection, were followed longitudinally. In this sample, this clone turned up once.

This sequence joins TRBV5-1 and TRBJ2-3; D is unresolved. The sequence came from a woman aged 70 to 79 with COVID-19, enrolled during active disease. The sample was peripheral blood. This chain's CDR3 is CASSLVVYSGADTQYF. The CDR3 DNA reads as TGCGCCAGCAGCTTGGTCGTGTACTCCGGTGCAGATACGCAGTATTTT. The full variable domain, with the rest looked up from reference TRBV5-1 and TRBJ2-3, is KAGVTQTPRYLIKTRGQQVTLSCSPISGHRSVSWYQQTPGQGLQFLFEYFSETQRNKGNFPGRFSGRQFSNSRSEMNVSTLELGDSALYLCASSLVVYSGADTQYFGPGTRLTVL.